These 31 T cell receptor beta chains were all obtained from the same sample, sequenced in a study of early T cells in non-severe SARS-CoV-2 infection. From the 5' RACE reads, TCRdb called clonotypes with MiXCR, one entry per CDR3 protein. The sample has some 81,000 distinct CDR3 sequences, 15% to 20% seen once; the top ten hold approximately 2.9%. The specimen was whole blood. The receptors were sampled from an adult who was a healthcare worker with PCR-confirmed SARS-CoV-2 infection or an uninfected control (not recorded which).

The chain recombines TRBV12-3 or TRBV12-4 with TRBJ1-2; 8 bases agree with TRBD1. The CDR3 is 15 residues long. Germline trimming cut 5 bases from V and 4 bases from J; bases unmatched to any gene: 9. CDR3 region: CASSPPRGRGYGYTF. The CDR3 DNA follows: TGTGCCAGCAGTCCACCCAGGGGGCGCGGCTATGGCTACACCTTC.

The rearrangement links TRBV7-2 to TRBJ2-7; 7 positions agree with TRBD2. J was trimmed by 2 bases and V by 2 bases; bases with no gene match: 6. Germline V gives CDR1 SGHTA, CDR2 FQGNSA. The CDR3 loop spans 15 amino acids. The CDR3 DNA sequence: TGTGCCAGCAGCTTAAGATCGGGGGGTACCTACGAGCAGTACTTC. As protein: CASSLRSGGTYEQYF.

This chain links TRBV12-3 or TRBV12-4 with TRBJ2-1; D is undetermined. This CDR3 spans 13 amino acids. V gave up 2 bases and J gave up 1 base, with 3 bases separating them. The DNA of the CDR3 is TGTGCCAGCAGTTTATATTCCTACAATGAGCAGTTCTTC. This gives the protein CASSLYSYNEQFF.

The chain recombines TRBV4-2 with TRBJ1-5; 7 bases fit TRBD1. V was pared by 5 bases and J by 0 bases, with 7 bases of the junction left unmatched. CDR1 is LGHNA, CDR2 YNFKEQ, per germline. CDR3 length: 16 amino acids. DNA for the CDR3: TGTGCCAGCAGCACGCACAGGGGAGATAGCAATCAGCCCCAGCATTTT. It translates to CASSTHRGDSNQPQHF.

This clonotype came up a few times. The V gene is TRBV12-5, the J gene TRBJ2-3; 8 nucleotides align to TRBD2. J lost 2 bases, V lost 2 bases, and 6 bases had no gene match. This CDR3 is 16 amino acids long. Germline assignment: CDR1 LGHNT and CDR2 FRNRAP. The CDR3 nucleotides are TGTGCTAGTGGTTTGCGTCGGGGGGGGTCCACAGATACGCAGTATTTT. This encodes CASGLRRGGSTDTQYF. Full variable domain (rest looked up from reference TRBV12-5 and TRBJ2-3): DARVTQTPRHKVTEMGQEVTMRCQPILGHNTVFWYRQTMMQGLELLAYFRNRAPLDDSGMPKDRFSAEMPDATLATLKIQPSEPRDSAVYFCASGLRRGGSTDTQYFGPGTRLTVL.

In this sample, this clonotype turned up a few times. The chain combines TRBV27 with TRBJ1-6; TRBD1 aligns across 7 bases. The germline CDR1 and CDR2 sequences are MNHEY and SMNVEV (reference sequence). V was pared by 10 bases and J by 8 bases, with 17 bases of the junction left unmatched. There are 16 residues in the CDR3. The CDR3: CATYPTTGRLYSPLHF. CDR3 DNA sequence: TGTGCCACCTACCCCACGACAGGGAGGCTGTATTCACCCCTCCACTTT.

The rearrangement joins TRBV30 to TRBJ2-7; 7 nucleotides line up with TRBD1. V was pared by 4 bases and J by 2 bases, with 17 bases of the junction left unmatched. Germline V lookup: CDR1 GTSNPN, CDR2 SVGIG (reference sequence). CDR3 length: 17 residues. CDR3 sequence reads: CAWNLGMLGQRTYEQYF. The CDR3 region has the DNA TGTGCCTGGAACCTTGGAATGTTGGGACAGCGGACCTACGAGCAGTACTTC.

The chain carries TRBV29-1 and TRBJ2-1; 10 bases match TRBD1. The CDR3 sequence is 12 residues long. Germline lookup yields CDR1 SQVTM and CDR2 ANQGSEA. V shed 6 bases, J shed 8 bases, and the junction held 4 bases outside the gene matches. The CDR3 bases are TGCAGCGTCTCCGGGACAGGGGATGAGCAGTTCTTC. Amino acid sequence: CSVSGTGDEQFF.

This sequence joins TRBV9 and TRBJ1-1; a weak D match, TRBD1 (5 bases). The CDR3 has 13 residues. The V gene lost 0 bases and the J gene lost 7 bases, with 10 bases spanning the gap. Looked up from germline, CDR1 is SGDLS and CDR2 is YYNGEE. The CDR3: CASSVAGGNEAFF. The CDR3 nucleotides read TGTGCCAGCAGCGTAGCCGGGGGGAATGAAGCTTTCTTT.

V is TRBV3-1 and J is TRBJ1-6, with unresolved D. Germline assignment: CDR1 LGHDT and CDR2 YNNKEL (reference sequence). The V end was cut by 2 bases, the J end by 14 bases, with 19 bases between. This CDR3 spans 15 amino acids. This chain's CDR3 is CASSQFSNVVRALHF. Written as DNA, the CDR3 is TGTGCCAGCAGCCAATTTTCTAACGTCGTTCGGGCCCTCCACTTT.

The rearrangement joins TRBV30 to TRBJ1-6; D is perhaps TRBD1 (5 bases). Trimming pared 3 bases from V and 6 bases from J, leaving 12 bases between. This CDR3 comprises 14 residues. The germline V gene has CDR1 GTSNPN and CDR2 SVGIG (reference sequence). The CDR3 loop reads CAWSPPGSNSPLHF. CDR3 DNA sequence: TGTGCCTGGAGCCCGCCAGGGAGTAATTCACCCCTCCACTTT.

The chain carries TRBV11-2 and TRBJ2-7; D may be TRBD1 (5 bases). This CDR3 spans 16 amino acids. Germline V gene sequence: CDR1 SGHAT, CDR2 FQNNGV. Trimming removed 1 base at V and 5 bases at J, with 18 bases between. CDR3 DNA: TGTGCCAGCAGCTTAGGGGTCGGTGGGGCGCCGAACGAGCAGTACTTC. Its translation is CASSLGVGGAPNEQYF. The variable domain in full, completed from reference TRBV11-2 and TRBJ2-7, reads EAGVAQSPRYKIIEKRQSVAFWCNPISGHATLYWYQQILGQGPKLLIQFQNNGVVDDSQLPKDRFSAERLKGVDSTLKIQPAKLEDSAVYLCASSLGVGGAPNEQYFGPGTRLTVT.

The chain couples TRBV5-1 to TRBJ2-5; D is unclear. The germline V gene has CDR1 SGHRS and CDR2 YFSETQ. CDR3 length: 12 residues. The V end was cut by 0 bases, the J end by 0 bases, with 0 bases between. The CDR3 is CASSLDQETQYF. The CDR3 region has the DNA TGCGCCAGCAGCTTGGACCAAGAGACCCAGTACTTC.

The chain uses TRBV6-6 and TRBJ1-1; maybe TRBD1 (6 bases). Germline V gene sequence: CDR1 MNHNY, CDR2 SVGAGI (reference sequence). The CDR3 is 12 residues long. The ends were cut back, 4 bases at V and 7 bases at J, with 10 bases in the middle. The CDR3 spells CASSFTGFEAFF. The CDR3 DNA follows: TGTGCCAGCAGTTTCACAGGGTTTGAAGCTTTCTTT.

This clonotype was counted a few times. V is TRBV5-1 and J is TRBJ1-3, with 8 nucleotides matching TRBD1. Per germline, CDR1 SGHRS and CDR2 YFSETQ. The CDR3 sequence is 15 residues long. V shed 4 bases and J 2 bases; nucleotides not matched to a gene: 5. The DNA of the CDR3 is TGCGCCAGCAGCGTAGGACAGGGCCCTGGAAACACCATATATTTT. It encodes CASSVGQGPGNTIYF.

The CDR3 bases are TGTGCCAGCAGTTTACCCTCGACCCACGATACGCAGTATTTT. Protein: CASSLPSTHDTQYF. The J gene is TRBJ2-3, the V gene TRBV28; D unresolved. V was shortened by 2 bases and J by 6 bases, with 12 bases between the two germline ends. The CDR3 has 14 amino acids. Looked up from germline, CDR1 is MDHEN and CDR2 is SYDVKM.

V usage is TRBV7-3 and J usage is TRBJ2-5; TRBD1 agrees at 8 bases. Per germline, CDR1 SGHTA and CDR2 FQGTGA. Trimming at V came to 5 bases and at J to 7 bases, leaving 6 bases not matched to a gene. This CDR3 has 13 amino acids. The CDR3 is CASSLQGDGTQYF. The CDR3 DNA is TGTGCCAGCAGCCTACAGGGGGACGGGACCCAGTACTTC.

This clonotype has just a few counts. CDR3 protein: CAIRPDTQYF. In nucleotides, the CDR3 is TGTGCCATCCGACCAGATACGCAGTATTTT. The genes are TRBV2 and TRBJ2-3; D is ambiguous. The CDR3 has 10 residues. Trimming took 10 bases from V and 4 from J, leaving 6 bases between them. Germline values: CDR1 SNHLY, CDR2 FYNNEI.

In its sample, this clonotype was seen a few times. The V gene is TRBV11-2, the J gene TRBJ2-7; TRBD1 matches 8 bases. Germline CDR1 SGHAT, CDR2 FQNNGV. Trimming took 0 bases from V and 4 from J; bases not matched to a gene: 8. The length of the CDR3 is 16 residues. The CDR3 nucleotides read TGTGCCAGCAGCTTAGAGCCAGGGGGCGCGCGGTACGAGCAGTACTTC. This translates into CASSLEPGGARYEQYF.

In this sample, this clonotype turned up a few times. V usage is TRBV20-1 and J usage is TRBJ2-7, with 14 bases identical to TRBD2. Germline V gene data show CDR1 as DFQATT and CDR2 as SNEGSKA (reference sequence). The V gene end was trimmed by 3 bases and the J gene end by 0 bases; junction bases not matched to a gene: 7. The CDR3 runs 17 residues. CDR3 in DNA: TGCAGTGCTAGGCGACTAGCGGGAGGGCCTGTCTCCTACGAGCAGTACTTC. This gives the protein CSARRLAGGPVSYEQYF.

This clonotype was observed at least ten times. V is TRBV7-6 and J is TRBJ2-2; 7 bases agree with TRBD2. Looked up from germline, CDR1 is SGHVS and CDR2 is FNYEAQ. The CDR3 length is 16 residues. Losses at the gene ends were 2 bases for V and 2 bases for J; bases not matched to a gene: 5. CDR3: CASSLTLALNTGELFF. The CDR3 nucleotides are TGTGCCAGCAGCTTAACACTAGCGCTTAACACCGGGGAGCTGTTTTTT.

The chain combines TRBV11-3 with TRBJ2-5; D is perhaps TRBD2 (6 bases). The CDR3 sequence is 15 residues long. Germline V lookup: CDR1 SGHNT, CDR2 YENEEA. V lost 0 bases to trimming and J lost 2 bases, with 10 bases between them. This CDR3 is CASSLDPGRQETQYF. The CDR3 DNA reads as TGTGCCAGCAGCTTAGATCCCGGGAGACAAGAGACCCAGTACTTC.

Concerning this clonotype itself: Mismatch with germline at one junction end may stem from a read error. CDR3 protein: CAISERTGSRDTEVFF. DNA for the CDR3: TGTGCCATCAGTGAAAGGACAGGGAGCAGGGACACTGAAGTTTTCTTT. The rearrangement links TRBV10-3 to TRBJ1-1; 8 bases agree with TRBD1. Germline V gene sequence: CDR1 ENHRY, CDR2 SYGVKD. The CDR3 totals 16 residues.

The V call is TRBV7-8, the J call TRBJ2-7; 10 bases map to TRBD1. J gave up 2 bases and V 3 bases, and 4 bases lay outside the gene matches. The germline gives CDR1 SGHVS, CDR2 FQNEAQ. The CDR3 length is 15 residues. The CDR3 coding sequence is TGTGCCAGCAGCTTTGACAGGGGGCTCCCCTACGAGCAGTACTTC. Translation gives CASSFDRGLPYEQYF.

This clonotype appeared a few times. The rearrangement joins TRBV5-1 to TRBJ1-2, with D tentatively TRBD1 (5 bases). Trimming removed 0 bases from V and 0 bases from J, with 9 bases in between. There are 15 residues in the CDR3. The germline gives CDR1 SGHRS, CDR2 YFSETQ. CDR3 loop: CASSLVQGANYGYTF. For the CDR3, the DNA is TGCGCCAGCAGCTTGGTGCAGGGAGCTAACTATGGCTACACCTTC.

A few counts support this clonotype. V gene TRBV6-1 combines with J gene TRBJ2-4; weak D call: TRBD1 (5 bases). Germline V gives CDR1 MNHNS, CDR2 SASEGT. V lost 0 bases and J 1 base, leaving 7 bases between the germline ends. The CDR3 has 15 residues. The CDR3 DNA is TGTGCCAGCAGTGAAGCAGGGGTGGCCAAAAACATTCAGTACTTC. This translates into CASSEAGVAKNIQYF.

The rearrangement joins TRBV9 to TRBJ1-2; TRBD1 aligns across 7 bases. Losses at the gene ends were 3 bases for V and 3 bases for J; bases not matched to a gene: 11. CDR1 SGDLS and CDR2 YYNGEE come from the germline V gene. This CDR3 is built from 16 residues. In DNA form, the CDR3 reads TGTGCCAGCAGCGCCAGCGCGACAGGGCGCGACTATGGCTACACCTTC. This sequence encodes CASSASATGRDYGYTF.

The chain employs TRBV28 and TRBJ2-7; 10 bases agree with TRBD1. Germline assignment: CDR1 MDHEN and CDR2 SYDVKM. The CDR3 is made up of 16 amino acids. With V trimmed by 5 bases and J by 2 bases, 9 bases remained unmatched. Written as DNA, the CDR3 is TGTGCCAGCAGTACCCGTGACAGGGGGCAGGCCTACGAGCAGTACTTC. Residues: CASSTRDRGQAYEQYF.

V gene TRBV28 combines with J gene TRBJ2-1, with 9 bases matching TRBD2. The CDR3 is made up of 12 amino acids. Looked up from germline, CDR1 is MDHEN and CDR2 is SYDVKM. V dropped 6 bases and J dropped 10; count of bases not matched to a gene: 4. CDR3 region: CASRLAGYEQFF. As DNA, the CDR3 is TGTGCCAGCAGGCTAGCGGGGTACGAGCAGTTCTTC.

The V and J genes are TRBV19 and TRBJ2-7; D is uncertain. The CDR3 contains 14 residues. The V end was cut by 3 bases, the J end by 0 bases, with 9 bases between. The V gene's germline CDR1 is LNHDA and CDR2 SQIVND (reference sequence). The CDR3 DNA is TGTGCCAGTAGTATCGATCCGAGCTCCTACGAGCAGTACTTC. Protein: CASSIDPSSYEQYF.

This rearrangement joins TRBV5-5 to TRBJ2-5; 8 bases align to TRBD2. Germline V lookup: CDR1 SGHKS, CDR2 YYEKEE (reference sequence). CDR3 length equals 16 residues. Trimming took 0 bases from V and 5 from J; bases not matched to a gene: 9. CDR3 amino acids: CASSLAWSAGVETQYF. As DNA, the CDR3 is TGTGCCAGCAGCTTGGCCTGGTCAGCGGGAGTTGAGACCCAGTACTTC.